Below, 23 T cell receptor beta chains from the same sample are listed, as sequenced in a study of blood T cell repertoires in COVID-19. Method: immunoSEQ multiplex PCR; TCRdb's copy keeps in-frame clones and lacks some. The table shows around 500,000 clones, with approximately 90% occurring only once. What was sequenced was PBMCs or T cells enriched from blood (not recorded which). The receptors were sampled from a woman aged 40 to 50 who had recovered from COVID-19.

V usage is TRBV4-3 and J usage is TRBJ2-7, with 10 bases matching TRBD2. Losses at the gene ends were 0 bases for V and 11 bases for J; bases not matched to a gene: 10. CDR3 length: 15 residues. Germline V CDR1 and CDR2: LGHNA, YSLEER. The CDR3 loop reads CASSQDLASGSWEYF. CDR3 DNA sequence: TGCGCCAGCAGCCAAGATTTGGCTAGCGGGAGCTGGGAGTACTTC.

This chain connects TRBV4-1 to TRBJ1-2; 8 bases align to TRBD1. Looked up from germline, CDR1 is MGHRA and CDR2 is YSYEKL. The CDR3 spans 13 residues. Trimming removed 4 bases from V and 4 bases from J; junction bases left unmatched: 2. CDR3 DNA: TGCGCCAGCAGCCCAGGGGGCGCCTATGGCTACACCTTC. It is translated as CASSPGGAYGYTF.

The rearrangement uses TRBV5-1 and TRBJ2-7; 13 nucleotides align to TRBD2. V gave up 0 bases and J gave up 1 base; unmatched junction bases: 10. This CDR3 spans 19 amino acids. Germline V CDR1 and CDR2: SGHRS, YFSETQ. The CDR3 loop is CASSLAWTSGSGRSYEQYF. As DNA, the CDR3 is TGCGCCAGCAGCTTGGCGTGGACTAGCGGGAGCGGCCGGTCCTACGAGCAGTACTTC.

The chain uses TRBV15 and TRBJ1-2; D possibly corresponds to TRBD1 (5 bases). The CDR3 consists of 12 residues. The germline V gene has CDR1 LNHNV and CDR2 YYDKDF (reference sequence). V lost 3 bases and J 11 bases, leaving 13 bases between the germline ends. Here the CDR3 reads CATSRDLGGYTF. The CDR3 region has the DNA TGTGCCACCAGCAGGGATTTGGGGGGTTACACCTTC.

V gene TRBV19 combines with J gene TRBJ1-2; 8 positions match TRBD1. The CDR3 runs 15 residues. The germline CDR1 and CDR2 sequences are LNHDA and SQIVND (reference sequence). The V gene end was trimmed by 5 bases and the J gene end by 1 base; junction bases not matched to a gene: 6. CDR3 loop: CASSPGTGFNYGYTF. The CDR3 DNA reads TGTGCCAGTAGTCCAGGGACAGGTTTTAACTATGGCTACACCTTC.

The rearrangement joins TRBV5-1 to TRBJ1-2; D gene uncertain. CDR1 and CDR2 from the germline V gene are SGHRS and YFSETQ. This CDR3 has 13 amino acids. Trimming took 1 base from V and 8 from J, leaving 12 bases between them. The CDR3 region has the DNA TGCGCCAGCAGCTTGTGGAGGGCGGGAGGCTACACCTTC. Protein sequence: CASSLWRAGGYTF.

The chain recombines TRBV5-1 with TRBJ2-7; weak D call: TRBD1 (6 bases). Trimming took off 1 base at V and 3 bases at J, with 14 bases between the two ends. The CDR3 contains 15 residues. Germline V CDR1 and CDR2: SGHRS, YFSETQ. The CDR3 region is CASSLNPDRNYEQYF. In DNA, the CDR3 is TGCGCCAGCAGCTTGAACCCGGACAGAAACTACGAGCAGTACTTC.

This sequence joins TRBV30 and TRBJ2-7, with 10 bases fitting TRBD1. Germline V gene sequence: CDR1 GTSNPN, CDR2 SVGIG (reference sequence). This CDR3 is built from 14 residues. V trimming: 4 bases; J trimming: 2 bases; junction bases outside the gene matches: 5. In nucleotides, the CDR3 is TGTGCCTGGACCACGGGACAGGGGCCCTACGAGCAGTACTTC. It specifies CAWTTGQGPYEQYF.

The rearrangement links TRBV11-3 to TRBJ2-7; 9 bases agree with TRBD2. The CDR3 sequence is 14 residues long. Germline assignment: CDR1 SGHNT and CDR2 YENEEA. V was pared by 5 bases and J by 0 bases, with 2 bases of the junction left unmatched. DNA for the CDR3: TGTGCCAGCAGCCTAGCGGGGTACTCCTACGAGCAGTACTTC. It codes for CASSLAGYSYEQYF.

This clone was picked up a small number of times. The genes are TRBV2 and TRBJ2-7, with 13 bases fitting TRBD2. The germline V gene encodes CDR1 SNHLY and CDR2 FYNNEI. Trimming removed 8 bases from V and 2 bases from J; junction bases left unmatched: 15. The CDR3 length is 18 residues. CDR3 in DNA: TGTGCCAGCCGTTATCCCTGGGGGACTAGCGGGATCGCCTACGAGCAGTACTTC. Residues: CASRYPWGTSGIAYEQYF.

The CDR3: CASSLAVGGGYNEQFF. CDR3 coding DNA: TGCGCCAGCAGCTTGGCCGTAGGGGGAGGGTACAATGAGCAGTTCTTC. The chain carries TRBV5-1 and TRBJ2-1; possibly TRBD2 for D (7 bases). The CDR3 spans 16 residues. Trimming pared 0 bases from V and 4 bases from J, leaving 14 bases between. The germline V gene encodes CDR1 SGHRS and CDR2 YFSETQ.

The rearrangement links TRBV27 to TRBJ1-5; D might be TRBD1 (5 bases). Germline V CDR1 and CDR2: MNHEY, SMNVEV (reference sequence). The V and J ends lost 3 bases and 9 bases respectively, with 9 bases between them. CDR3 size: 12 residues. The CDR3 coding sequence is TGTGCCAGCAGTTTGCTGGGGGGGCCCCAGCATTTT. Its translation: CASSLLGGPQHF.

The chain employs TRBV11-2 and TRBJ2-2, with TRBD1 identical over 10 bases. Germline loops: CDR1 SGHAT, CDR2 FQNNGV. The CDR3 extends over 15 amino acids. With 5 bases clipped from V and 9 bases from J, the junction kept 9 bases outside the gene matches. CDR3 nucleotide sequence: TGTGCCAGCAGCACGGGGGGACAGGGGCAGAGGGAGCTGTTTTTT. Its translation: CASSTGGQGQRELFF.

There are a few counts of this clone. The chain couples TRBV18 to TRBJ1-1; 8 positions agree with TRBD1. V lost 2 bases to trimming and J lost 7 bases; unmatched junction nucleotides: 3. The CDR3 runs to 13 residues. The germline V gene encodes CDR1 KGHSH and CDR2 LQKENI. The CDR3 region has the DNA TGTGCCAGCTCACCAGGACAGGGATATGAAGCTTTCTTT. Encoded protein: CASSPGQGYEAFF.

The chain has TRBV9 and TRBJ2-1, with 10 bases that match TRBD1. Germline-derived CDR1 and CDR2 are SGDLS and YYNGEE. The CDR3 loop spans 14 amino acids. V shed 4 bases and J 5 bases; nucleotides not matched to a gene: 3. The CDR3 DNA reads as TGTGCCAGCAGCCCGACAGGGGGCAACAATGAGCAGTTCTTC. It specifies CASSPTGGNNEQFF.

The CDR3 sequence is CASSAQGFEAFF. The CDR3 DNA reads TGTGCCAGCAGTGCTCAGGGCTTCGAAGCTTTCTTT. The chain carries TRBV28 and TRBJ1-1, with D tentatively TRBD1 (5 bases). V was pared by 5 bases and J by 8 bases, with 12 bases between. CDR3 length: 12 residues. Germline V gives CDR1 MDHEN, CDR2 SYDVKM.

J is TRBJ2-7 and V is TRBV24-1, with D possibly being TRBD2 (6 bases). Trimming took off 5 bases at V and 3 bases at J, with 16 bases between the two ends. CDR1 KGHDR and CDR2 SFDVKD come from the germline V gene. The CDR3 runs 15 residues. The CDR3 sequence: CATSVRRAEGYEQYF. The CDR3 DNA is TGTGCCACCAGTGTGAGGAGGGCAGAAGGCTACGAGCAGTACTTC.

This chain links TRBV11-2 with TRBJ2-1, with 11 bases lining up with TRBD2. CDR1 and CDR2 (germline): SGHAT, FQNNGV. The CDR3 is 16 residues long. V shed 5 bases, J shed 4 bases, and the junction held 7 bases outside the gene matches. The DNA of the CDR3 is TGTGCCAGCAGCCTAGTAGCGGGAGGGTCTTACAATGAGCAGTTCTTC. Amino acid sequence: CASSLVAGGSYNEQFF.

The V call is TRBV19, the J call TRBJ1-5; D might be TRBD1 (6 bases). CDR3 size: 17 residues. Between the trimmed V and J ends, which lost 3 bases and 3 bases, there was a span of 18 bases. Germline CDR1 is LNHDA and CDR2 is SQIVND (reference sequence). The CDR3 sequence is CASSIFFNRAFNQPQHF. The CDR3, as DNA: TGTGCCAGTAGTATCTTTTTTAACAGGGCCTTCAATCAGCCCCAGCATTTT. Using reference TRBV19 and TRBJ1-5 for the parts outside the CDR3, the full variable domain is DGGITQSPKYLFRKEGQNVTLSCEQNLNHDAMYWYRQDPGQGLRLIYYSQIVNDFQKGDIAEGYSVSREKKESFPLTVTSAQKNPTAFYLCASSIFFNRAFNQPQHFGDGTRLSIL.

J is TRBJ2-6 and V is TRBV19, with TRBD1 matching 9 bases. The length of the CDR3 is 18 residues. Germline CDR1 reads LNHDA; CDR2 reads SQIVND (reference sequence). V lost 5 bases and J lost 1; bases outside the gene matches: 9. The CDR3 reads CASSASYGTGSGANVLTF. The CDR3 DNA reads TGTGCCAGTAGTGCGTCATACGGGACAGGGTCTGGGGCCAACGTCCTGACTTTC. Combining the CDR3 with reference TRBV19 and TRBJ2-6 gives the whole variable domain DGGITQSPKYLFRKEGQNVTLSCEQNLNHDAMYWYRQDPGQGLRLIYYSQIVNDFQKGDIAEGYSVSREKKESFPLTVTSAQKNPTAFYLCASSASYGTGSGANVLTFGAGSRLTVL.

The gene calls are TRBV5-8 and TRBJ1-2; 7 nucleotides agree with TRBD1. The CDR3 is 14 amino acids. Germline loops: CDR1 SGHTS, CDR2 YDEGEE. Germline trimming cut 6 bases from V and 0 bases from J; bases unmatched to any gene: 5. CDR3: CASTGDRANYGYTF. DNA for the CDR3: TGTGCCAGCACGGGGGACAGAGCTAACTATGGCTACACCTTC.

CDR3 coding DNA: TGTGCCAGCAGTGATCAGGGGGCGGTCAATCAGCCCCAGCATTTT. Residues: CASSDQGAVNQPQHF. The genes are TRBV6-1 and TRBJ1-5; 8 nucleotides line up with TRBD1. The germline gives CDR1 MNHNS, CDR2 SASEGT. The CDR3 totals 15 residues. Germline trimming cut 3 bases from V and 3 bases from J; bases unmatched to any gene: 4.

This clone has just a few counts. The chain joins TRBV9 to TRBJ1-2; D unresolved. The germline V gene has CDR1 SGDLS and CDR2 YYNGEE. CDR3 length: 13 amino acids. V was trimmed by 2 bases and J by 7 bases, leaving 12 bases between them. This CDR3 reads CASSVGGRAGYTF. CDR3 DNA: TGTGCCAGCAGCGTGGGCGGGCGAGCTGGCTACACCTTC.